This entry lists 15 T cell receptor beta chains sequenced from one sample in a study of T-cell reconstitution after alpha-beta-depleted transplantation in children. Preparation of the TCRbeta library was carried out with unique molecular identifiers. TCRdb redid the calling of the PCR reads with MiXCR, one entry per CDR3 protein. The sample carries 500,000 to 600,000 distinct CDR3 sequences, around a third recorded once. The sample was PBMCs from the stem cell graft donor, taken from the stem cell graft. These receptors originate from a human donor who donated a stem cell graft to a child with aplastic anemia.

The chain has TRBV20-1 and TRBJ2-5; TRBD2 matches 10 bases. The V and J ends lost 2 bases and 5 bases, in that order; junction bases with no gene match: 11. CDR1 and CDR2 from the germline V gene are DFQATT and SNEGSKA (reference sequence). This CDR3 contains 16 residues. The CDR3 spells CSARPLLAGVGETQYF. As DNA, the CDR3 is TGCAGTGCTAGACCCCTCCTAGCGGGAGTTGGGGAGACCCAGTACTTC.

The CDR3 sequence is CATSREGSGRPYNEQFF. CDR3 DNA sequence: TGTGCCACCAGCAGAGAGGGCAGCGGGAGGCCTTACAATGAGCAGTTCTTC. The J gene is TRBJ2-1, the V gene TRBV15; 9 nucleotides line up with TRBD2. The CDR3 extends over 17 amino acids. The germline V gene encodes CDR1 LNHNV and CDR2 YYDKDF (reference sequence). Unmatched junction bases numbered 7, after V lost 0 bases and J lost 4 bases.

The chain couples TRBV20-1 to TRBJ2-5, with 11 bases fitting TRBD2. This CDR3 contains 15 residues. J lost 5 bases, V lost 2 bases, and 7 bases had no gene match. The germline V gene encodes CDR1 DFQATT and CDR2 SNEGSKA (reference sequence). CDR3 protein: CSARSGTSGTETQYF. Written as DNA, the CDR3 is TGCAGTGCTAGATCCGGGACTAGCGGTACGGAGACCCAGTACTTC.

This chain connects TRBV2 to TRBJ2-7; D is possibly TRBD2 (5 bases). CDR1 is SNHLY, CDR2 FYNNEI, per germline. The CDR3 has 15 residues. The V gene lost 3 bases and the J gene lost 1 base, with 13 bases spanning the gap. CDR3 bases: TGTGCCAGCAGTGAGGGTCTAGCTAGGTCCTACGAGCAGTACTTC. It translates to CASSEGLARSYEQYF.

The V call is TRBV20-1, the J call TRBJ2-1; D unclear. This CDR3 comprises 12 residues. Per germline, CDR1 DFQATT and CDR2 SNEGSKA (reference sequence). V was shortened by 6 bases and J by 10 bases, with 16 bases between the two germline ends. CDR3 loop: CSAVVTVLEQFF. The CDR3 bases are TGCAGTGCCGTGGTTACCGTCCTGGAGCAGTTCTTC.

This clonotype occurred a few times. This sequence joins TRBV7-2 and TRBJ2-1; 10 nucleotides align to TRBD2. The CDR3 has 16 residues. V gave up 0 bases and J gave up 6 bases; unmatched junction bases: 5. CDR1 and CDR2 (germline): SGHTA, FQGNSA. The CDR3, as DNA: TGTGCCAGCAGCTTAGCCTCTAGCGGGAGCCTCAATGAGCAGTTCTTC. It is translated as CASSLASSGSLNEQFF.

V is TRBV15 and J is TRBJ2-3, with TRBD2 as a possible D gene (6 bases). CDR1 is LNHNV and CDR2 is YYDKDF in the germline V gene (reference sequence). The germline V and J ends were trimmed by 3 bases and 3 bases, with 13 bases remaining between them. This CDR3 comprises 15 residues. CDR3 DNA sequence: TGTGCCACCAGCAGGCGTAGCGGACAAACAGATACGCAGTATTTT. It is translated as CATSRRSGQTDTQYF.

The chain employs TRBV29-1 and TRBJ2-1; 9 nucleotides align to TRBD1. Germline V gene sequence: CDR1 SQVTM, CDR2 ANQGSEA. The V gene end was trimmed by 1 base and the J gene end by 2 bases; junction bases not matched to a gene: 18. CDR3 length: 20 amino acids. CDR3 coding DNA: TGCAGCGTTGAAGGGGGCCCCGGGACAGGGTCCAGGGTGGCCTACAATGAGCAGTTCTTC. Amino acid sequence: CSVEGGPGTGSRVAYNEQFF.

This clonotype has more than one count but fewer than ten. The rearrangement uses TRBV15 and TRBJ1-1, with D perhaps matching TRBD1 (5 bases). V lost 3 bases, J lost 8 bases, and 10 bases lay in between. The germline gives CDR1 LNHNV, CDR2 YYDKDF (reference sequence). CDR3 size: 12 residues. CDR3 DNA: TGTGCCACCAGCAGCGACGGGGGGGAAGCTTTCTTT. Its protein is CATSSDGGEAFF.

The rearrangement joins TRBV20-1 to TRBJ1-3, with D uncertain. CDR3 length: 14 residues. Germline V gene sequence: CDR1 DFQATT, CDR2 SNEGSKA (reference sequence). The V and J ends lost 6 bases and 1 base respectively, with 13 bases between them. The DNA of the CDR3 is TGCAGTGCCCTCAGGAGCACTTCTGGAAACACCATATATTTT. Translating it yields CSALRSTSGNTIYF.

The V call is TRBV29-1, the J call TRBJ2-7; 7 nucleotides line up with TRBD2. Germline V gene data show CDR1 as SQVTM and CDR2 as ANQGSEA. CDR3 length: 13 residues. With 4 bases clipped from V and 2 bases from J, the junction kept 5 bases outside the gene matches. Here the CDR3 DNA reads TGCAGCGTTGTCGGCGGGAGTCCCTACGAGCAGTACTTC. As protein: CSVVGGSPYEQYF.

V and J are TRBV9 and TRBJ1-2; a weak D match, TRBD1 (6 bases). Trimming left V 3 bases short and J 0 bases short, with 15 bases between. This CDR3 comprises 16 residues. Germline lookup yields CDR1 SGDLS and CDR2 YYNGEE. The CDR3 protein is CASSGHPGASNYGYTF. The CDR3 bases are TGTGCCAGCAGCGGACACCCAGGGGCCTCTAACTATGGCTACACCTTC. The full variable domain, its missing parts supplied by reference TRBV9 and TRBJ1-2, is DSGVTQTPKHLITATGQRVTLRCSPRSGDLSVYWYQQSLDQGLQFLIQYYNGEERAKGNILERFSAQQFPDLHSELNLSSLELGDSALYFCASSGHPGASNYGYTFGSGTRLTVV.

The V gene is TRBV20-1, the J gene TRBJ2-1, with D tentatively TRBD1 (6 bases). The germline V gene encodes CDR1 DFQATT and CDR2 SNEGSKA (reference sequence). V gave up 3 bases and J gave up 3 bases, with 9 bases separating them. The CDR3 is 13 residues long. The CDR3 coding sequence is TGCAGTGCTAGTCAGGGGTACTACAATGAGCAGTTCTTC. It codes for CSASQGYYNEQFF.

The rearrangement uses TRBV5-1 and TRBJ2-1, with D perhaps matching TRBD2 (6 bases). Per the germline V gene, CDR1 is SGHRS and CDR2 is YFSETQ. The V and J ends lost 0 bases and 10 bases respectively, with 17 bases between them. The CDR3 is made up of 15 amino acids. CDR3 sequence (DNA): TGCGCCAGCAGCTTGGGCGGGACCATCTCTCTGGAGCAGTTCTTC. Protein: CASSLGGTISLEQFF. Complete variable domain (other parts from reference TRBV5-1 and TRBJ2-1): KAGVTQTPRYLIKTRGQQVTLSCSPISGHRSVSWYQQTPGQGLQFLFEYFSETQRNKGNFPGRFSGRQFSNSRSEMNVSTLELGDSALYLCASSLGGTISLEQFFGPGTRLTVL.

The chain joins TRBV5-1 to TRBJ2-7, with TRBD2 as a possible D gene (5 bases). CDR3 length: 14 amino acids. Germline loops: CDR1 SGHRS, CDR2 YFSETQ. Trimming cost V 0 bases and J 5 bases, with 12 bases left between them. DNA for the CDR3: TGCGCCAGCAGCTTGGGTCCGGACTCTCACGAGCAGTACGTC. It encodes CASSLGPDSHEQYV.